One sample yielded the 30 T cell receptor beta chains listed below, sequenced in a study of OX40 agonist ivuxolimab in advanced cancers. The assay was immunoSEQ multiplex PCR, and TCRdb's table has in-frame clones only and misses some. The sample comprises roughly 70,000 clones, roughly 88% of which are singletons, and about 0.6% rests with the top ten. Sample: CD4+ or CD8+ T cells sorted from blood, taken in a trial of the OX40 agonist ivuxolimab. The receptors here all came from an adult with an advanced solid tumor such as melanoma, head and neck, liver or kidney cancer.

This clone has just a few counts. The genes are TRBV5-1 and TRBJ1-1; D remains unclear. V shed 0 bases and J shed 0 bases, with 6 bases lying between them. Germline values: CDR1 SGHRS, CDR2 YFSETQ. The CDR3 extends over 14 amino acids. The CDR3 region is CASSLDSMNTEAFF. In nucleotides, the CDR3 is TGCGCCAGCAGCTTGGACTCCATGAACACTGAAGCTTTCTTT.

V is TRBV11-2 and J is TRBJ1-3; D gene uncertain. The CDR3 totals 16 residues. The germline V gene has CDR1 SGHAT and CDR2 FQNNGV. Deletions cut 1 base from V and 2 bases from J, with 12 bases between. The CDR3 spells CASSLVLGSAGNTIYF. Written as DNA, the CDR3 is TGTGCCAGCAGCTTAGTCTTGGGAAGTGCTGGAAACACCATATATTTT.

The chain combines TRBV6-4 with TRBJ1-5, with D possibly matching TRBD1 (5 bases). Germline-derived CDR1 and CDR2 are MRHNA and SNTAGT. This CDR3 is 19 amino acids long. V was cut by 0 bases and J by 6 bases, with 24 bases left in between. The CDR3 DNA reads TGTGCCAGCAGTGACTCGGGGCAATCTTTAGGGTTGGCGTTTCAGCCCCAGCATTTT. This codes for CASSDSGQSLGLAFQPQHF.

J is TRBJ2-5 and V is TRBV7-9; no clear D. V lost 2 bases and J 5 bases, leaving 12 bases between the germline ends. The CDR3 extends over 14 amino acids. CDR1 and CDR2 from the germline V gene are SEHNR and FQNEAQ (reference sequence). This CDR3 reads CASSLRTLRETQYF. The CDR3 DNA follows: TGTGCCAGCAGCTTACGGACCCTCAGGGAGACCCAGTACTTC. The whole variable domain, remainder taken from reference TRBV7-9 and TRBJ2-5, is DTGVSQNPRHKITKRGQNVTFRCDPISEHNRLYWYRQTLGQGPEFLTYFQNEAQLEKSRLLSDRFSAERPKGSFSTLEIQRTEQGDSAMYLCASSLRTLRETQYFGPGTRLLVL.

The chain carries TRBV27 and TRBJ2-7, with 10 positions matching TRBD1. The CDR3 runs to 14 residues. CDR1 and CDR2 (germline): MNHEY, SMNVEV (reference sequence). The V and J ends lost 8 bases and 6 bases, in that order; junction bases with no gene match: 10. CDR3 sequence (DNA): TGTGCCAGCGGAACCGGGACAGGGGACGGCGAGCAGTACTTC. Translation: CASGTGTGDGEQYF.

This sequence joins TRBV2 and TRBJ1-1; weak D call: TRBD1 (6 bases). V dropped 6 bases and J dropped 4 bases, with 12 bases sitting between them. CDR3 size: 13 residues. Germline V gene lookup returns CDR1 SNHLY and CDR2 FYNNEI. CDR3 loop: CASRPQGFTEAFF. The CDR3 DNA is TGTGCCAGCAGGCCGCAGGGGTTCACTGAAGCTTTCTTT.

The CDR3: CASRDSRYGYTF. The CDR3 DNA reads as TGCGCCAGCAGGGACAGCCGCTATGGCTACACCTTC. The rearrangement links TRBV5-1 to TRBJ1-2, with D perhaps matching TRBD1 (6 bases). This CDR3 has 12 residues. The germline gives CDR1 SGHRS, CDR2 YFSETQ. Between the trimmed V and J ends, which lost 5 bases and 4 bases, there was a span of 9 bases.

The gene calls are TRBV11-3 and TRBJ2-7; D gene uncertain. Germline V gene lookup returns CDR1 SGHNT and CDR2 YENEEA. With 0 bases removed from V and 4 bases from J, the gap between germline ends came to 19 bases. The CDR3 is 17 amino acids. CDR3 sequence reads: CASSLEGLDGAGYEQYF. The CDR3 nucleotides are TGTGCCAGCAGCTTAGAGGGTCTGGACGGCGCCGGTTACGAGCAGTACTTC.

This rearrangement joins TRBV18 to TRBJ2-7; D is undetermined. Trimming removed 3 bases at V and 3 bases at J, with 9 bases between. The CDR3 contains 13 residues. The germline gives CDR1 KGHSH, CDR2 LQKENI. The CDR3 protein is CASSPAGYYEQYF. In DNA form, the CDR3 reads TGTGCCAGCTCACCGGCCGGGTACTACGAGCAGTACTTC. The variable domain in full, completed from reference TRBV18 and TRBJ2-7, reads NAGVMQNPRHLVRRRGQEARLRCSPMKGHSHVYWYRQLPEEGLKFMVYLQKENIIDESGMPKERFSAEFPKEGPSILRIQQVVRGDSAAYFCASSPAGYYEQYFGPGTRLTVT.

This chain uses TRBV10-1 with TRBJ2-3; possible D gene TRBD1, 5 bases. CDR3 length: 14 amino acids. Trimming took 3 bases from V and 5 from J, leaving 12 bases between them. CDR1 WNHNN and CDR2 SYGVQD come from the germline V gene (reference sequence). The CDR3 reads CASSEQASRDTQYF. CDR3 nucleotide sequence: TGCGCCAGCAGTGAACAGGCTAGTCGAGATACGCAGTATTTT.

This clone has a single count. The rearrangement links TRBV11-2 to TRBJ2-1, with a tentative D call TRBD1 (6 bases). CDR1 is SGHAT and CDR2 is FQNNGV in the germline V gene. This CDR3 spans 15 amino acids. Trimming pared 1 base from V and 2 bases from J, leaving 9 bases between. CDR3 in amino acids: CASSLGGPTYNEQFF. CDR3 nucleotides: TGTGCCAGCAGCTTAGGGGGGCCCACCTACAATGAGCAGTTCTTC.

This sequence joins TRBV6-1 and TRBJ1-2; tentative D call: TRBD1 (5 bases). This CDR3 comprises 12 residues. Trimming removed 7 bases from V and 8 bases from J, with 14 bases in between. CDR1 and CDR2 (germline): MNHNS, SASEGT. CDR3 loop: CASTDSVWGYTF. The CDR3 DNA is TGTGCCAGCACCGACAGCGTTTGGGGCTACACCTTC.

The genes are TRBV5-6 and TRBJ1-2; TRBD1 aligns across 8 bases. V gave up 0 bases and J gave up 2 bases; unmatched junction bases: 0. Germline lookup yields CDR1 SGHDT and CDR2 YYEEEE. The CDR3 is made up of 14 amino acids. The CDR3 reads CASSLDRGNYGYTF. The CDR3 region has the DNA TGTGCCAGCAGCTTGGACAGGGGGAACTATGGCTACACCTTC.

This chain links TRBV5-1 with TRBJ1-1; no clear D. The V and J ends lost 0 bases and 6 bases respectively, with 15 bases between them. Looked up from germline, CDR1 is SGHRS and CDR2 is YFSETQ. The CDR3 is 15 amino acids. The CDR3 DNA reads as TGCGCCAGCAGCTTGGCCCTGGAACTTCTGGCTGAAGCTTTCTTT. Its translation is CASSLALELLAEAFF.

This chain links TRBV28 with TRBJ2-1; tentatively, D is TRBD1 (6 bases). V gave up 4 bases and J gave up 7 bases, with 11 bases separating them. This CDR3 region has 13 residues. CDR1 and CDR2 (germline): MDHEN, SYDVKM. The CDR3 spells CASSYSDRNEQFF. In DNA, the CDR3 is TGTGCCAGCAGTTACTCGGACAGAAATGAGCAGTTCTTC.

V is TRBV15 and J is TRBJ2-5; 9 nucleotides align to TRBD1. With V trimmed by 3 bases and J by 1 base, 9 bases remained unmatched. This CDR3 spans 17 amino acids. In germline, CDR1 is LNHNV, CDR2 YYDKDF (reference sequence). In nucleotides, the CDR3 is TGTGCCACCAGCAGGAAACGAACAGGGGGCTCCCAAGAGACCCAGTACTTC. It codes for CATSRKRTGGSQETQYF.

The V gene is TRBV7-6, the J gene TRBJ1-4; D is uncertain. CDR1 is SGHVS, CDR2 FNYEAQ, per germline. Deletions cut 2 bases from V and 0 bases from J, with 13 bases between. This CDR3 spans 17 amino acids. The CDR3 DNA is TGTGCCAGCAGCTTAACCCCGCGAGGGACAACTAATGAAAAACTGTTTTTT. As protein: CASSLTPRGTTNEKLFF. Supplemented by reference TRBV7-6 and TRBJ1-4, the full variable domain reads GAGVSQSPRYKVTKRGQDVALRCDPISGHVSLYWYRQALGQGPEFLTYFNYEAQQDKSGLPNDRFSAERPEGSISTLTIQRTEQRDSAMYRCASSLTPRGTTNEKLFFGSGTQLSVL.

This CDR3 reads CASSLFFGGAGNTIYF. The CDR3 coding sequence is TGCGCCAGCAGCTTATTTTTTGGAGGGGCTGGAAACACCATATATTTT. V is TRBV5-1 and J is TRBJ1-3; TRBD1 might be the D (5 bases). V was trimmed by 2 bases and J by 2 bases, leaving 14 bases between them. CDR3 length: 16 amino acids. CDR1 is SGHRS, CDR2 YFSETQ, per germline.

The gene calls are TRBV18 and TRBJ2-7; D not certain. This CDR3 contains 14 residues. The V gene lost 0 bases and the J gene lost 2 bases, with 8 bases spanning the gap. Germline lookup yields CDR1 KGHSH and CDR2 LQKENI. The CDR3 DNA follows: TGTGCCAGCTCACCACCGAGTGTCCCCTACGAGCAGTACTTC. Its translation: CASSPPSVPYEQYF.

The chain joins TRBV28 to TRBJ1-2, with 7 bases matching TRBD1. Trimming at V came to 8 bases and at J to 4 bases, leaving 7 bases not matched to a gene. Germline CDR1 MDHEN, CDR2 SYDVKM. This CDR3 has 13 residues. CDR3 in DNA: TGTGCCAGCCACGACAGGGTGGGCTATGGCTACACCTTC. This encodes CASHDRVGYGYTF.

The chain joins TRBV5-6 to TRBJ1-2, with TRBD1 as a possible D gene (6 bases). The CDR3 is made up of 14 amino acids. V lost 4 bases and J 8 bases, leaving 18 bases between the germline ends. Germline V gene data show CDR1 as SGHDT and CDR2 as YYEEEE. Here the CDR3 reads CASSLRGRFIGYTF. CDR3 DNA: TGTGCCAGCAGCCTCAGGGGAAGATTTATCGGCTACACCTTC.

As concerns this clone: The same CDR3 can be traced to other DNA sequences in this sample. V gene TRBV10-3 combines with J gene TRBJ2-5; D is ambiguous. The CDR3 is 11 amino acids. V lost 3 bases to trimming and J lost 5 bases, with 4 bases between them. CDR1 ENHRY and CDR2 SYGVKD come from the germline V gene. The CDR3 region has the DNA TGTGCCATCAGTGAAACGGAGACCCAGTACTTC. Encoded protein: CAISETETQYF.

The chain uses TRBV5-4 and TRBJ2-2, with D hard to call. CDR1 and CDR2 from the germline V gene are SGHNT and YYREEE (reference sequence). The CDR3 sequence is 14 residues long. The V end lost 5 bases, the J end lost 7 bases, and 15 bases lay between the germline ends. The CDR3 reads CASSPQGNVGELFF. CDR3 sequence (DNA): TGTGCCAGCAGTCCCCAAGGGAACGTCGGGGAGCTGTTTTTT. The full variable domain, in which reference TRBV5-4 and TRBJ2-2 provide the parts outside the CDR3, is ETGVTQSPTHLIKTRGQQVTLRCSSQSGHNTVSWYQQALGQGPQFIFQYYREEENGRGNFPPRFSGLQFPNYSSELNVNALELDDSALYLCASSPQGNVGELFFGEGSRLTVL.

The V and J genes are TRBV6-1 and TRBJ1-5; a possible D gene is TRBD1 (5 bases). Germline CDR1 reads MNHNS; CDR2 reads SASEGT. This CDR3 comprises 15 residues. Trimming cost V 1 base and J 5 bases, with 12 bases left between them. The CDR3 DNA follows: TGTGCCAGCAGTGAAGATGGGGGGGTCTATCAGCCCCAGCATTTT. This sequence encodes CASSEDGGVYQPQHF.

The chain combines TRBV13 with TRBJ1-6, with TRBD1 matching over 8 bases. The CDR3 length is 15 residues. Losses at the gene ends were 5 bases for V and 6 bases for J; bases not matched to a gene: 6. Per germline, CDR1 PRHDT and CDR2 FYEKMQ (reference sequence). CDR3 nucleotide sequence: TGTGCCAGCAGCCCCGGGACAGGCTTTAATTCACCCCTCCACTTT. This gives the protein CASSPGTGFNSPLHF.

This chain uses TRBV7-9 with TRBJ2-3; 10 bases are a match to TRBD2. V dropped 3 bases and J dropped 6; count of bases not matched to a gene: 12. Germline V gene data show CDR1 as SEHNR and CDR2 as FQNEAQ (reference sequence). CDR3 length: 17 residues. DNA for the CDR3: TGTGCCAGCAGCTTTAGCGGGGGGCGGGCTACTGGGGATACGCAGTATTTT. Protein sequence: CASSFSGGRATGDTQYF.

The chain employs TRBV20-1 and TRBJ2-5; no clear D. The CDR3 covers 11 residues. Germline CDR1 reads DFQATT; CDR2 reads SNEGSKA (reference sequence). With 3 bases removed from V and 2 bases from J, the gap between germline ends came to 4 bases. The CDR3 is CSASPQETQYF. CDR3 sequence (DNA): TGCAGTGCTAGCCCTCAAGAGACCCAGTACTTC.

V gene TRBV6-1 combines with J gene TRBJ2-3, with a tentative D call TRBD1 (6 bases). The CDR3 consists of 16 residues. V shed 1 base and J shed 6 bases, with 17 bases lying between them. From germline, CDR1 is MNHNS and CDR2 SASEGT. The CDR3 DNA sequence: TGTGCCAGCAGTGAAGGAGGGGCAGGGGTGGTCGATACGCAGTATTTT. It yields the protein CASSEGGAGVVDTQYF.

The chain employs TRBV7-9 and TRBJ2-3; D is possibly TRBD2 (7 bases). CDR1 and CDR2 (germline): SEHNR, FQNEAQ (reference sequence). The V end was cut by 0 bases, the J end by 5 bases, with 15 bases between. The CDR3 length is 16 residues. The CDR3 reads CASSLAGGAGKDTQYF. The CDR3 DNA follows: TGTGCCAGCAGCTTAGCAGGGGGGGCTGGAAAAGATACGCAGTATTTT.

The CDR3 DNA sequence: TGTGCCAGCAGCACCAGGGGCTACACCGGGGAGCTGTTTTTT. Its translation: CASSTRGYTGELFF. The chain recombines TRBV7-2 with TRBJ2-2; perhaps TRBD1 as D (6 bases). The CDR3 sequence is 14 residues long. Germline lookup yields CDR1 SGHTA and CDR2 FQGNSA. V gave up 5 bases and J gave up 3 bases, with 10 bases separating them.